The 32 T cell receptor beta chains below come from one sample, sequenced in a study of T-cell reconstitution after alpha-beta-depleted transplantation in children. TCRbeta library construction was performed incorporating unique molecular identifiers. From the PCR reads, TCRdb called clonotypes with MiXCR, one entry per CDR3 protein. The data show hundreds of thousands of distinct CDR3 sequences, roughly 13% seen once. This specimen was PBMCs, mostly from graft donor cells, taken 360 days after TCRalphabeta/CD19-depleted stem cell transplant. All receptors derive from a male patient aged 10 to 17 who had a stem cell transplant for acute myeloid leukemia, so the T cells may come from the graft donor.

Only a few counts were recorded for this clonotype. This rearrangement joins TRBV20-1 to TRBJ1-1; 7 bases match TRBD1. This CDR3 is built from 13 residues. Trimming cost V 3 bases and J 0 bases; bases outside gene matches: 1. Germline V gives CDR1 DFQATT, CDR2 SNEGSKA (reference sequence). CDR3 residues: CSARGTVNTEAFF. The CDR3 nucleotides are TGCAGTGCTAGGGGGACAGTGAACACTGAAGCTTTCTTT.

This clonotype has just a few counts. This chain links TRBV29-1 with TRBJ2-1, with 14 bases aligning to TRBD2. The length of the CDR3 is 15 residues. Germline CDR1 and CDR2: SQVTM and ANQGSEA. V lost 7 bases and J lost 8; bases outside the gene matches: 10. The CDR3, as DNA: TGCAGCGCCGGGGGACTAGCGGGAGCCCTCTATGAGCAGTTCTTC. Amino acid sequence: CSAGGLAGALYEQFF.

This clonotype occurred a few times. The chain combines TRBV7-2 with TRBJ2-5, with TRBD1 matching 10 bases. V dropped 4 bases and J dropped 4; count of bases not matched to a gene: 6. CDR1 and CDR2 from the germline V gene are SGHTA and FQGNSA. CDR3 length equals 15 residues. The DNA for the CDR3 is TGTGCCAGCAGCTACGACAGGGGGCGCTCAGAGACCCAGTACTTC. It is translated as CASSYDRGRSETQYF.

The chain joins TRBV6-2 or TRBV6-3 to TRBJ2-1; D is unclear. Between the trimmed V and J ends, which lost 7 bases and 0 bases, there was a span of 10 bases. The CDR3 is made up of 14 amino acids. Germline V gene sequence: CDR1 MNHEY, CDR2 SVGEGT. Written as DNA, the CDR3 is TGTGCCAGCAACAGACCGAGCTCCTACAATGAGCAGTTCTTC. It yields the protein CASNRPSSYNEQFF.

The V and J genes are TRBV27 and TRBJ2-7; 11 bases map to TRBD2. V lost 5 bases, J lost 5 bases, and 14 bases stayed unmatched. This CDR3 has 17 residues. Germline V lookup: CDR1 MNHEY, CDR2 SMNVEV (reference sequence). The CDR3 is CASSPETSGDSRDEQYF. In DNA form, the CDR3 reads TGTGCCAGCAGTCCCGAGACTAGCGGGGACTCCCGGGACGAGCAGTACTTC.

There are a few counts of this clonotype. V gene TRBV15 combines with J gene TRBJ1-5; tentative D call: TRBD1 (5 bases). The CDR3 is made up of 16 amino acids. Trimming took 0 bases from V and 4 from J, leaving 13 bases between them. CDR1 and CDR2 (germline): LNHNV, YYDKDF (reference sequence). The CDR3 region has the DNA TGTGCCACCAGCAGAGATATAATAGAGGGGAATCAGCCCCAGCATTTT. Encoded protein: CATSRDIIEGNQPQHF. The full variable domain, its missing parts supplied by reference TRBV15 and TRBJ1-5, is DAMVIQNPRYQVTQFGKPVTLSCSQTLNHNVMYWYQQKSSQAPKLLFHYYDKDFNNEADTPDNFQSRRPNTSFCFLDIRSPGLGDTAMYLCATSRDIIEGNQPQHFGDGTRLSIL.

CDR3 amino acids: CASRTGATGELFF. CDR3 in DNA: TGCGCCAGCAGGACGGGGGCCACCGGGGAGCTGTTTTTT. The chain carries TRBV5-1 and TRBJ2-2, with D possibly called TRBD1 or TRBD2 (6 bases each). Trimming removed 5 bases at V and 4 bases at J, with 9 bases between. Germline CDR1 and CDR2: SGHRS and YFSETQ. The CDR3 length is 13 residues.

V and J are TRBV20-1 and TRBJ2-5; 9 bases agree with TRBD1. V shed 4 bases, J shed 5 bases, and the junction held 5 bases outside the gene matches. CDR3 length: 13 residues. The germline V gene has CDR1 DFQATT and CDR2 SNEGSKA (reference sequence). The CDR3 region has the DNA TGCAGTGCTAAGACAGGGGGGATCGAGACCCAGTACTTC. Protein product: CSAKTGGIETQYF.

This clonotype has a handful of counts. This chain connects TRBV28 to TRBJ2-7; no firm D call. V was cut by 5 bases and J by 7 bases, with 6 bases left in between. In germline, CDR1 is MDHEN, CDR2 SYDVKM. This CDR3 region has 10 residues. In DNA form, the CDR3 reads TGTGCCAGCAGTCGCTTGGAGCAGTACTTC. It yields the protein CASSRLEQYF. The whole variable domain, remainder taken from reference TRBV28 and TRBJ2-7, is DVKVTQSSRYLVKRTGEKVFLECVQDMDHENMFWYRQDPGLGLRLIYFSYDVKMKEKGDIPEGYSVSREKKERFSLILESASTNQTSMYLCASSRLEQYFGPGTRLTVT.

The chain employs TRBV19 and TRBJ2-1, with TRBD1 identical over 11 bases. After removal of 5 bases from V and 5 bases from J, the junction contained 11 bases not matched to a gene. The CDR3 contains 17 residues. Germline V gene lookup returns CDR1 LNHDA and CDR2 SQIVND (reference sequence). Here the CDR3 DNA reads TGTGCCAGTAGTTCCCGGACAGGGGGCATCAGGAACAATGAGCAGTTCTTC. Translated: CASSSRTGGIRNNEQFF.

Note on this clonotype: The missing conserved phenylalanine or tryptophan at the end of this CDR3 makes a read error likely. The gene calls are TRBV24-1 and TRBJ2-2; no firm D call. This CDR3 is 17 amino acids long. Trimming stripped 3 bases from V and 1 base from J, with 14 bases between. The germline gives CDR1 KGHDR, CDR2 SFDVKD. The CDR3 sequence is CATSDRGRALNTGELFY. The CDR3 bases are TGTGCCACCAGTGATCGCGGACGGGCCCTGAACACCGGGGAGCTGTTTTAT.

The chain carries TRBV28 and TRBJ1-1; D gene unclear. The germline gives CDR1 MDHEN, CDR2 SYDVKM. The CDR3 spans 15 residues. V gave up 6 bases and J gave up 7 bases, with 21 bases separating them. The CDR3 nucleotides read TGTGCCAGCAGCTTAGTTGTCCCCAGGTCTCTTGAAGCTTTCTTT. This sequence encodes CASSLVVPRSLEAFF.

Concerning this clonotype: The junction differs from germline at one of its ends, possibly a read error. The gene calls are TRBV29-1 and TRBJ1-1, with D possibly being TRBD1 (6 bases). Germline V lookup: CDR1 SQVTM, CDR2 ANQGSEA. This CDR3 contains 16 residues. CDR3 amino acids: CSARRGGPFGNTESFF. In DNA form, the CDR3 reads TGCAGCGCTCGACGAGGGGGACCCTTCGGAAACACTGAATCTTTCTTT.

The chain uses TRBV28 and TRBJ1-1, with D possibly being TRBD1 (6 bases). CDR1 MDHEN and CDR2 SYDVKM come from the germline V gene. Trimming removed 0 bases from V and 6 bases from J, with 8 bases in between. The CDR3 has 13 residues. CDR3 coding DNA: TGTGCCAGCAGTTTATGGGGGGCCGCTGAAGCTTTCTTT. Protein sequence: CASSLWGAAEAFF.

V usage is TRBV28 and J usage is TRBJ2-3; 9 bases fit TRBD2. The CDR3 sequence is 15 residues long. V shed 6 bases and J 3 bases; nucleotides not matched to a gene: 7. Per germline, CDR1 MDHEN and CDR2 SYDVKM. The CDR3 protein is CASSPQTSGTDTQYF. Here the CDR3 DNA reads TGTGCCAGCAGCCCCCAGACTAGCGGTACAGATACGCAGTATTTT. Supplemented by reference TRBV28 and TRBJ2-3, the full variable domain reads DVKVTQSSRYLVKRTGEKVFLECVQDMDHENMFWYRQDPGLGLRLIYFSYDVKMKEKGDIPEGYSVSREKKERFSLILESASTNQTSMYLCASSPQTSGTDTQYFGPGTRLTVL.

The chain has TRBV4-3 and TRBJ1-1; 8 nucleotides align to TRBD1. The CDR3 extends over 15 amino acids. The germline CDR1 and CDR2 sequences are LGHNA and YSLEER. V shed 0 bases and J 3 bases; nucleotides not matched to a gene: 3. The CDR3, as DNA: TGCGCCAGCAGCCAAGATGGACAGGGCTACACTGAAGCTTTCTTT. Translating gives CASSQDGQGYTEAFF.

This clonotype was observed a handful of times. The chain carries TRBV18 and TRBJ2-3, with D unclear. CDR1 and CDR2 (germline): KGHSH, LQKENI. The CDR3 loop spans 14 amino acids. The V end was cut by 1 base, the J end by 7 bases, with 12 bases between. The CDR3 reads CASSPRGSENTQYF. The CDR3 bases are TGTGCCAGCTCACCACGGGGTAGTGAAAATACGCAGTATTTT.

This clonotype was counted a few times. The CDR3 nucleotides read TGCGCCAGCAGCCAAGATCGGGGGGGCGCCCCCGGGGAGCTGTTTTTT. It yields the protein CASSQDRGGAPGELFF. This sequence joins TRBV4-3 and TRBJ2-2; TRBD2 matches 8 bases. V shed 0 bases, J shed 6 bases, and the junction held 6 bases outside the gene matches. Germline CDR1 is LGHNA and CDR2 is YSLEER. The CDR3 spans 16 residues.

This clonotype was observed a handful of times. The chain employs TRBV19 and TRBJ2-1, with D maybe TRBD2 (7 bases). V lost 6 bases and J lost 8, with 20 bases in between. Germline CDR1 and CDR2: LNHDA and SQIVND (reference sequence). This CDR3 is built from 15 residues. The CDR3 sequence: CASRWGGARSYEQFF. The CDR3 DNA reads as TGTGCCAGTAGATGGGGGGGGGCGAGGAGTTATGAGCAGTTCTTC.

The chain recombines TRBV30 with TRBJ2-1; either TRBD1 or TRBD2 may supply D (5 bases each). The germline V and J ends were trimmed by 1 base and 10 bases, with 5 bases remaining between them. The CDR3 loop spans 10 amino acids. Germline assignment: CDR1 GTSNPN and CDR2 SVGIG (reference sequence). The CDR3 DNA follows: TGTGCCTGGAGTGGGGGGGAGCAGTTCTTC. Residues: CAWSGGEQFF.

The CDR3 DNA reads TGTGCCAGCAGACCTAAAGGACAGGTCTCTGGAAACACCATATATTTT. Encoded protein: CASRPKGQVSGNTIYF. This sequence joins TRBV7-2 and TRBJ1-3, with 7 bases lining up with TRBD1. Germline V gives CDR1 SGHTA, CDR2 FQGNSA. The CDR3 is 16 residues long. V lost 6 bases, J lost 0 bases, and 8 bases stayed unmatched.

This clonotype was seen more than once but under ten times. The genes are TRBV28 and TRBJ1-1; D is ambiguous. Per germline, CDR1 MDHEN and CDR2 SYDVKM. The ends were cut back, 5 bases at V and 1 base at J, with 11 bases in the middle. The CDR3 has 14 amino acids. The CDR3 region has the DNA TGTGCCAGCAGTCCGGGTCAGAGGAACACTGAAGCTTTCTTT. Protein product: CASSPGQRNTEAFF. Based on the CDR3 plus reference TRBV28 and TRBJ1-1, the full variable domain is DVKVTQSSRYLVKRTGEKVFLECVQDMDHENMFWYRQDPGLGLRLIYFSYDVKMKEKGDIPEGYSVSREKKERFSLILESASTNQTSMYLCASSPGQRNTEAFFGQGTRLTVV.

The gene calls are TRBV20-1 and TRBJ1-5; 7 bases are shared with TRBD1. The CDR3 covers 13 residues. V dropped 5 bases and J dropped 1; count of bases not matched to a gene: 2. Germline V gene data show CDR1 as DFQATT and CDR2 as SNEGSKA (reference sequence). The CDR3 loop reads CSASQGSNQPQHF. The CDR3 DNA reads TGCAGTGCTTCACAGGGGAGCAATCAGCCCCAGCATTTT.

The rearrangement links TRBV11-2 to TRBJ2-1; 7 nucleotides align to TRBD2. The length of the CDR3 is 18 residues. The trim removed 4 bases at V and 13 bases at J, leaving 25 bases unmatched. Germline CDR1 is SGHAT and CDR2 is FQNNGV. The CDR3 region is CASSSRTSGNLRILKQFF. The CDR3 DNA sequence: TGTGCCAGCAGCTCCCGGACTAGTGGGAACCTCCGTATCCTTAAACAGTTCTTC.

This clonotype was seen more than once but under ten times. This sequence joins TRBV25-1 and TRBJ2-1; D is unclear. Looked up from germline, CDR1 is MGHDK and CDR2 is SYGVNS. With 0 bases removed from V and 8 bases from J, the gap between germline ends came to 5 bases. This CDR3 is built from 12 residues. CDR3 bases: TGTGCCAGCAGTGAATACCTCCATGAGCAGTTCTTC. As protein: CASSEYLHEQFF.

There are many counts of this clonotype. The CDR3 protein is CATSDTSNSPLHF. The DNA for the CDR3 is TGTGCCACCAGTGATACAAGTAATTCACCCCTCCACTTT. This sequence joins TRBV24-1 and TRBJ1-6; no definite D call. Trimming removed 3 bases at V and 6 bases at J, with 5 bases between. Looked up from germline, CDR1 is KGHDR and CDR2 is SFDVKD. This CDR3 comprises 13 residues.

The rearrangement uses TRBV28 and TRBJ2-7; D uncertain. The CDR3 spans 13 residues. Between the trimmed V and J ends, which lost 8 bases and 0 bases, there was a span of 11 bases. Germline-derived CDR1 and CDR2 are MDHEN and SYDVKM. In nucleotides, the CDR3 is TGTGCCAGCTTTTCCCCGGGCTCCTACGAGCAGTACTTC. This translates into CASFSPGSYEQYF.

This clonotype was seen only a few times. The chain is built from TRBV27 and TRBJ2-1, with 9 nucleotides matching TRBD1. CDR1 and CDR2 from the germline V gene are MNHEY and SMNVEV (reference sequence). The CDR3 is 15 residues long. J gave up 6 bases and V 2 bases, and 5 bases lay outside the gene matches. CDR3 residues: CASSLLGQGLNEQFF. In DNA, the CDR3 is TGTGCCAGCAGTTTACTGGGACAGGGACTCAATGAGCAGTTCTTC.

This clonotype was counted between two and nine times. The chain couples TRBV18 to TRBJ2-2, with 11 bases aligning to TRBD2. Germline CDR1 is KGHSH and CDR2 is LQKENI. The CDR3 sequence is 19 residues long. Trimming cost V 2 bases and J 0 bases; bases outside gene matches: 8. The CDR3 bases are TGTGCCAGCTCACCAAGGGGACTAGCGGTCTCAGCGAACACCGGGGAGCTGTTTTTT. It is translated as CASSPRGLAVSANTGELFF.

The chain uses TRBV7-3 and TRBJ2-1; the D call may be TRBD1 or TRBD2 (5 bases each). Germline V lookup: CDR1 SGHTA, CDR2 FQGTGA. V lost 4 bases and J 9 bases, leaving 13 bases between the germline ends. The CDR3 extends over 13 amino acids. The CDR3 region has the DNA TGTGCCAGCAGCTCCCAACCGGGGCGTGAGCAGTTCTTC. Protein: CASSSQPGREQFF.

This clonotype was observed at least ten times. The genes are TRBV5-1 and TRBJ2-5; possible D gene TRBD1, 6 bases. The V end was cut by 2 bases, the J end by 0 bases, with 11 bases between. The CDR3 runs to 15 residues. CDR1 and CDR2 from the germline V gene are SGHRS and YFSETQ. The CDR3 region is CASSLPDRYQETQYF. DNA of the CDR3: TGCGCCAGCAGCTTACCCGACAGGTACCAAGAGACCCAGTACTTC.

The chain couples TRBV5-1 to TRBJ2-5; D remains ambiguous. The CDR3 is 14 residues long. V was trimmed by 0 bases and J by 5 bases, leaving 11 bases between them. CDR1 is SGHRS and CDR2 is YFSETQ in the germline V gene. CDR3 DNA sequence: TGCGCCAGCAGCTTGGAATCATTCTGGGAGACCCAGTACTTC. It codes for CASSLESFWETQYF. The full variable domain, completed using reference TRBV5-1 and TRBJ2-5, is KAGVTQTPRYLIKTRGQQVTLSCSPISGHRSVSWYQQTPGQGLQFLFEYFSETQRNKGNFPGRFSGRQFSNSRSEMNVSTLELGDSALYLCASSLESFWETQYFGPGTRLLVL.